Listed below are T cell receptor beta chains from one sample, sequenced in a study of shared clonotypes between healthy human individuals. Profiled with immunoSEQ multiplex PCR; TCRdb holds only in-frame clones, not every one. The sample has 1.4 million to 1.5 million clones, over 95% seen once. Sequenced sample: naive CD4+ T cells sorted from blood. The receptors were sampled from a man younger than 40 in good health. Each CDR3 is given with its conserved first and last residue. A D gene is named only where the DNA matches it firmly. Size is omitted from some rows. Given values are once, few, many or a class for expanded clones.

>TRBV18|TRBJ2-1|TRBD2|.
TGTGCCAGCTCACCACCGTCTGGACTAGGGAACAATGAGCAGTTCTTC
CASSPPSGLGNNEQFF
>TRBV10-1|TRBJ1-1|.|.
TGCGCCAGCCAGTCGGGCACTGAAGCTTTCTTT
CASQSGTEAFF
>TRBV5-1|TRBJ1-4|TRBD1|.
TGCGCCAGCAGCGTTCAGGGGGATGAAAAACTGTTTTTT
CASSVQGDEKLFF
>TRBV27|TRBJ1-1|.|.
TGTGCCAGCAGTTTGACGATCAGCCTACAAAAAGCTTTCTTT
CASSLTISLQKAFF
>TRBV27|TRBJ2-5|TRBD1|.
TGTGCCAGCAGTTTATCGCCCGGACAGGGGGTAGAGACCCAGTACTTC
CASSLSPGQGVETQYF
>TRBV27|TRBJ2-1|.|.
TGTGCCAGCATCGGCCCTCGCGACTCGGGAAAAGTGGGAGAGTCCTACAATGAGCAGTTCTTC
CASIGPRDSGKVGESYNEQFF
>TRBV13|TRBJ2-3|TRBD2|.
TGTGCCAGCAGCTTTCGTATCAGGAGGGGCGGGGAGCGGGACAGCACAGATACGCAGTATTTT
CASSFRIRRGGERDSTDTQYF
>TRBV6-5|TRBJ2-1|.|.
TGTGCCAGCAGGGCCTCGACTAGTTTAAATGAGCAGTTCTTC
CASRASTSLNEQFF
>TRBV11-2|TRBJ1-3|.|.
TGTGCCAGCAGCCTTCTAACAGGGCTCTCTGGAAACACCATATATTTT
CASSLLTGLSGNTIYF
>TRBV5-1|TRBJ2-3|TRBD2|.
TGCGCCAGCAGCTCAGGACTAGCGGGGGACTCGGATACGCAGTATTTT
CASSSGLAGDSDTQYF
>TRBV2|TRBJ2-7|TRBD2|.
TGTGCCAGCAGTGAACTTCCGGGACTATCCTACGAGCAGTACTTC
CASSELPGLSYEQYF
>TRBV10-3|TRBJ2-7|.|.
TGTGCCATCAGTGGCCCGGGGTACGAGCAGTACTTC
CAISGPGYEQYF
>TRBV7-8|TRBJ2-1|.|once
TGTGCCAGCAGCCGAGGGACACTATTACTCGCCCATGAGCAGTTCTTC
CASSRGTLLLAHEQFF
>TRBV7-9|TRBJ2-1|TRBD2|.
TGTGCCAGCAACAAAGCGGGAGTTTTGATTCGTAATGAGCAGTTCTTC
CASNKAGVLIRNEQFF
>TRBV29-1|TRBJ2-4|TRBD2|.
TGCAGCGTTGAAGAGGGAGGGAAAAACATTCAGTACTTC
CSVEEGGKNIQYF
>TRBV5-6|TRBJ2-3|.|.
TGTGCCAGCAGCTTGGAGCGGACAGATACGCAGTATTTT
CASSLERTDTQYF
>TRBV18|TRBJ2-1|TRBD2|.
TGTGCCAGCTCACCATCTAGCGGGGCCTACAATGAGCAGTTCTTC
CASSPSSGAYNEQFF
>TRBV6-5|TRBJ1-4|.|.
TGTGCCAGCAGTTACGGGTCAACTAATGAAAAACTGTTTTTT
CASSYGSTNEKLFF
>TRBV29-1|TRBJ2-1|.|.
TGCAGCGTTCGGGACACCTCCTACAATGAGCAGTTCTTC
CSVRDTSYNEQFF
>TRBV27|TRBJ2-5|.|.
TGTGCCAGCAGTTCCTGGACAGCTCAAGAGACCCAGTACTTC
CASSSWTAQETQYF
>TRBV5-1|TRBJ2-5|.|.
TGCGCCAGCAGCCCGAGCCTGGGACGAGAGACCCAGTACTTC
CASSPSLGRETQYF
>TRBV29-1|TRBJ2-1|.|.
TGCAGCGTTGAAGCCCTGGGCCCTCAGCAGTTCTTC
CSVEALGPQQFF
>TRBV7-2|TRBJ2-3|.|.
TGTGCCAGCAGCTTAAGGAGCGGCACAGATACGCAGTATTTT
CASSLRSGTDTQYF